This record concerns one T cell receptor beta chain sequence. This clone came up once. Its antigen remains undetermined. It has no much larger one-base neighbor in the sample; base qualities were not kept. This sample was included in a study of T cells after somatic rescue of genetic block (dated by TCRdb to about 2020). Regarding the research as a whole: What the study looked at was long-term robustness, specifically in a T-cell system that came about through somatic rescue of a genetic block in T-cell development.

The germline V gene (reference sequence) gives CDR1 as LNHNV and CDR2 as YYDKDF. Here V drops 7 bases and J drops 8 bases, and the junction holds 7 bases not matched to any gene. From its cysteine to its phenylalanine, the CDR3 spans 15 amino acids. Only CDR3 DNA is held: 45 bases, read in frame from base 1. The method was the immunoSEQ multiplex PCR assay. Held by TCRdb, this immuneACCESS table contains in-frame sequences only and omits some clones. Under half of the omission traces to an unresolved V gene where checked; the cause of the rest is unknown. This sample lists about 110,000 clones; 80% to 95% were detected once. The ten largest clones represent roughly 1.4% of the sample.

Sample: peripheral blood mononuclear cells (PBMCs). The rearranged chain carries TRBV15 and TRBJ1-6, and TRBD1 matches 11 of the central bases. The clonotype originates from a woman in her late teens or twenties. The CDR3 sequence is CATTPDRGLYSPLHF. The DNA sequence reads TGTGCCACCACCCCGGACAGGGGGCTATATTCACCCCTCCACTTT. The full variable domain, completed from the reference TRBV15 and TRBJ1-6 proteins outside the CDR3, reads DAMVIQNPRYQVTQFGKPVTLSCSQTLNHNVMYWYQQKSSQAPKLLFHYYDKDFNNEADTPDNFQSRRPNTSFCFLDIRSPGLGDTAMYLCATTPDRGLYSPLHFGNGTRLTVT.